The rows below give T cell receptor beta chains drawn from one sample of a study. MiXCR was run by TCRdb on the multiplex PCR reads, yielding one entry per CDR3 protein. The top ten clones hold approximately 16% of a sample with about 1,300 distinct CDR3 sequences, 20% of them seen once. The source material was naive CD4+ T cells sorted from blood. Receptors were obtained from a female donor with breast cancer. Both conserved end residues are part of each CDR3. A D gene is named only where the DNA matches it firmly. Not all rows give a size; the values are once, few, many and, for expanded clones, a class.

>TRBJ1-2|large|TRBV12-5|NA
TGTGCTAGTGGTGGAACGGGGCAGTACTATGGCTACACCTTC
CASGGTGQYYGYTF
>TRBJ1-2|NA|TRBV12-3/TRBV12-4|TRBD1
TGTGCCAGCAGTCCGACAGGGGAGGGAGCGTACACCTTC
CASSPTGEGAYTF
>TRBJ1-2|medium-sized|TRBV12-3/TRBV12-4|NA
TGTGCCAGCAGTCCATCCGAACGGCTCTATGGCTACACCTTC
CASSPSERLYGYTF
>TRBJ1-2|NA|TRBV12-3/TRBV12-4|NA
NA
CTSSQDRNNYGCTF
>TRBJ1-2|NA|TRBV12-3/TRBV12-4|NA
TGTGCCAGCAGTTTAAGCAGTCATAACTACGGCTACACCTTC
CASSLSSHNYGYTF
>TRBJ1-2|medium-sized|TRBV12-3/TRBV12-4|NA
TGTGCCAGCAGTTTAGGCCTTTTAGCTAACTATGGCTACACCTTC
CASSLGLLANYGYTF
>TRBJ1-2|medium-sized|TRBV12-3/TRBV12-4|NA
TGTGCCAGCAGTTTTAGGCAGGGTAGTGGCTACACCTTC
CASSFRQGSGYTF
>TRBJ1-2|medium-sized|TRBV12-3/TRBV12-4|NA
TGTGCCAGCAGTTCAGGGTTCTATGGCTACACCTTC
CASSSGFYGYTF
>TRBJ1-1|NA|TRBV12-3/TRBV12-4|NA
TGTGCCAGCACCTCCCTGAACACTGAAGCTTTCTTT
CASTSLNTEAFF
>TRBJ1-2|medium-sized|TRBV12-3/TRBV12-4|NA
TGTGCCAGCAGACAGAATCTAAACTATGGCTACACCTTC
CASRQNLNYGYTF